These 12 T cell receptor beta chains were all obtained from the same sample, sequenced in a study of T-cell reconstitution after alpha-beta-depleted transplantation in children. Unique molecular identifiers were built into the TCRbeta library. TCRdb independently ran MiXCR on the PCR reads; one entry per CDR3 protein. The table has 200,000 to 250,000 distinct CDR3 sequences, about a tenth seen once. Sequenced here: PBMCs, sampled before TCRalphabeta/CD19-depleted stem cell transplant. These receptors came from a child under two years old with acute myeloid leukemia, due to receive a stem cell transplant.

This clonotype appeared many times. The rearrangement joins TRBV5-1 to TRBJ2-2; D is ambiguous. The CDR3 extends over 16 amino acids. Per germline, CDR1 SGHRS and CDR2 YFSETQ. The germline V and J ends were trimmed by 1 base and 1 base, with 11 bases remaining between them. CDR3 residues: CASSLNPRQNTGELFF. For the CDR3, the DNA is TGCGCCAGCAGCTTGAATCCGCGACAGAACACCGGGGAGCTGTTTTTT.

The chain couples TRBV6-5 to TRBJ2-1; D possibly corresponds to TRBD2 (5 bases). This CDR3 has 16 amino acids. Between the trimmed V and J ends, which lost 6 bases and 1 base, there was a span of 16 bases. Germline V gene lookup returns CDR1 MNHEY and CDR2 SVGAGI. CDR3 in DNA: TGTGCCAGCAGCAGTTATCCCACGGGATCCTACAATGAGCAGTTCTTC. Translation gives CASSSYPTGSYNEQFF.

The sample holds many counts of this clonotype. The chain is built from TRBV5-1 and TRBJ2-2, with TRBD2 matching over 10 bases. CDR1 and CDR2 (germline): SGHRS, YFSETQ. The CDR3 is 17 amino acids. The J segment lost 0 bases and the V segment lost 1 base, leaving 3 bases of the junction unmatched. This chain's CDR3 is CASSLMGLATNTGELFF. CDR3 DNA: TGCGCCAGCAGCTTGATGGGACTAGCGACGAACACCGGGGAGCTGTTTTTT.

The CDR3 bases are TGTGCCAGCAGTTCTGCCCGGGACAGGTCGTCTTTGATGAGGCAGCCCCAGCATTTT. As protein: CASSSARDRSSLMRQPQHF. The V gene is TRBV28, the J gene TRBJ1-5, with 8 bases identical to TRBD1. Germline V lookup: CDR1 MDHEN, CDR2 SYDVKM. The CDR3 has 19 residues. V lost 4 bases, J lost 7 bases, and 21 bases stayed unmatched. Full variable domain (rest looked up from reference TRBV28 and TRBJ1-5): DVKVTQSSRYLVKRTGEKVFLECVQDMDHENMFWYRQDPGLGLRLIYFSYDVKMKEKGDIPEGYSVSREKKERFSLILESASTNQTSMYLCASSSARDRSSLMRQPQHFGDGTRLSIL.

This clonotype was seen ten or more times. This sequence joins TRBV3-1 and TRBJ2-5; 8 nucleotides agree with TRBD1. CDR1 and CDR2 from the germline V gene are LGHDT and YNNKEL (reference sequence). V was pared by 4 bases and J by 2 bases, with 6 bases of the junction left unmatched. This CDR3 spans 15 amino acids. DNA of the CDR3: TGTGCCAGCAGCCGTACCCGGACAGGGCAAGAGACCCAGTACTTC. This gives the protein CASSRTRTGQETQYF.

This clonotype was seen more than once but under ten times. The chain couples TRBV27 to TRBJ2-3; weak D call: TRBD2 (5 bases). Trimming removed 5 bases at V and 2 bases at J, with 20 bases between. The CDR3 totals 17 residues. Germline assignment: CDR1 MNHEY and CDR2 SMNVEV (reference sequence). CDR3: CASSPGYRPSHTDTQYF. The DNA of the CDR3 is TGTGCCAGCAGTCCGGGATACCGTCCTTCACACACAGATACGCAGTATTTT.

This clonotype came up many times. The genes are TRBV14 and TRBJ1-1; D gene ambiguous. The CDR3 has 16 residues. Between the trimmed V and J ends, which lost 1 base and 0 bases, there was a span of 12 bases. The V gene's germline CDR1 is SGHDN and CDR2 FVKESK. The CDR3 here is CASSQGLRGLNTEAFF. CDR3 DNA sequence: TGTGCCAGCAGCCAAGGCCTTAGAGGGCTGAACACTGAAGCTTTCTTT.

On this clonotype itself: Since a much larger clone is just one base distant, this may be a read error. The chain combines TRBV15 with TRBJ1-2; TRBD1 is a possible D gene (6 bases). This CDR3 has 14 amino acids. In germline, CDR1 is LNHNV, CDR2 YYDKDF (reference sequence). CDR3: CAASRAQGSYGYTF. The CDR3 DNA is TGTGCCGCCAGCAGAGCGCAGGGGTCCTATGGCTACACCTTC.

There are many counts of this clonotype. This sequence joins TRBV6-4 and TRBJ1-1; tentatively, D is TRBD1 (6 bases). CDR1 is MRHNA and CDR2 is SNTAGT in the germline V gene. Trimming pared 5 bases from V and 4 bases from J, leaving 11 bases between. This CDR3 has 13 amino acids. DNA of the CDR3: TGTGCCAGCAGTCAGGGGTGGGTCACTGAAGCTTTCTTT. Its translation: CASSQGWVTEAFF.

Ten or more counts support this clonotype. The rearrangement links TRBV11-3 to TRBJ2-1; D could derive from TRBD1 or TRBD2 (5 bases each). The CDR3 spans 14 residues. The ends were cut back, 5 bases at V and 5 bases at J, with 13 bases in the middle. From germline, CDR1 is SGHNT and CDR2 YENEEA. The CDR3 here is CASSRGLGDNEQFF. The DNA of the CDR3 is TGTGCCAGCAGCCGAGGGCTGGGGGACAATGAGCAGTTCTTC.

This clonotype has just a few counts. The CDR3 is CASSRRARYGYTF. In nucleotides, the CDR3 is TGCGCCAGCAGTCGACGGGCGCGCTATGGCTACACCTTC. The V and J genes are TRBV23-1 and TRBJ1-2; no reliable D call. TRBV23-1 is assigned to the ORF class and has an uncertain function. Trimming took off 4 bases at V and 4 bases at J, with 10 bases between the two ends. This CDR3 is built from 13 residues.

The chain is built from TRBV20-1 and TRBJ2-7, with 10 nucleotides matching TRBD1. Per germline, CDR1 DFQATT and CDR2 SNEGSKA (reference sequence). J gave up 2 bases and V 3 bases, and 10 bases lay outside the gene matches. This CDR3 contains 16 residues. The CDR3 region is CSARGTGAHFTYEQYF. Written as DNA, the CDR3 is TGCAGTGCTAGGGGGACAGGGGCCCACTTTACCTACGAGCAGTACTTC.